In this sample, the clone carrying this T cell receptor (beta chain) turned up many times. The sample belongs to a study of T-cell memory formation after mild COVID-19. This CDR3 has 12 amino acids. Germline lookup yields CDR1 DFQATT and CDR2 SNEGSKA (reference sequence). The V and J ends lost 1 base and 7 bases respectively, with 8 bases between them. Amplification by 5'RACE using constant-segment primers produced TCR alpha and TCR beta cDNA libraries that carried sample barcodes and UMIs. TCRdb redid the calling of the 5' RACE reads with MiXCR, one entry per CDR3 protein. The repertoire holds under 60,000 distinct CDR3 sequences, with 9.3% as singletons.

This TCR came from an adult woman who had mild COVID-19 (a few samples of this study predate the infection). Cell type and time point are not known. The sequencing input was PBMCs or a T cell subset sorted from them (not recorded which). This chain links TRBV20-1 with TRBJ2-4; no definite D call. The CDR3 DNA reads TGCAGTGCTAGAGCCAGCAATAACATTCAGTACTTC. It codes for CSARASNNIQYF.